This T cell receptor (beta chain) was identified in a study of blood T cell repertoires in COVID-19. Study at large: Material from acute and convalescent COVID-19 was sourced from the United States, Italy and Spain.

The CDR3 extends over 11 amino acids. The ends lost 5 bases at V and 9 bases at J; junction bases unmatched: 3. Germline CDR1 SGHAT, CDR2 FQNNGV. Here immunoSEQ multiplex PCR was the method, and the copy in TCRdb shows in-frame clones only, minus some. The data contain about 270,000 clones, more than 70% of them seen just once; the ten biggest clones take up around 2.9%. This TCR came from a young woman with acute or convalescent COVID-19. The sample was peripheral blood. The chain employs TRBV11-2 and TRBJ2-5, with 7 bases aligning to TRBD1. CDR3 loop: CASSSTGAQYF. In DNA, the CDR3 is TGTGCCAGCAGCAGCACAGGGGCCCAGTACTTC.